These T cell receptor beta chains were read from a single sample in a study of T-cell memory formation after mild COVID-19. One entry per CDR3 protein, called by TCRdb with MiXCR from the 5' RACE reads. The top ten hold approximately 2.1% of the sample, which has 100,000 to 150,000 distinct CDR3 sequences, about 6% seen once. The sample taken for sequencing was PBMCs or a T cell subset sorted from them (not recorded which). The source is an adult woman who had mild COVID-19 (a few samples of this study predate the infection). Cell type and time point are not known. Both conserved end residues are part of each CDR3. D genes are given only for firm matches. The size of a clone is reported for some rows only, either as once, few or many, or as a class for expanded clones.

d_gene,j_gene,abundance,v_gene,CDR3aa,CDR3nt
TRBD1,TRBJ2-2,few,TRBV6-8,CASSLRALTGSGIANTGELFF,TGTGCCAGCAGTCTTAGGGCCCTGACAGGGAGTGGAATCGCGAACACCGGGGAGCTGTTTTTT
TRBD1,TRBJ2-7,many,TRBV19,CASSMPGQASYEQYF,TGTGCCAGTAGTATGCCGGGACAGGCGTCCTACGAGCAGTACTTC
-,TRBJ2-4,few,TRBV12-3/TRBV12-4,CASSYGNIQYF,TGTGCCAGCAGCTACGGGAACATTCAGTACTTC
TRBD1,TRBJ2-3,few,TRBV4-1,CASSSRGQDTDTQYF,TGCGCCAGCAGCTCTCGGGGACAGGACACAGATACGCAGTATTTT
TRBD1,TRBJ2-7,-,TRBV20-1,CSASGGRGRFPPFSSYEQYF,TGCAGTGCCTCCGGTGGAAGGGGGCGATTTCCGCCCTTCAGCTCCTACGAGCAGTACTTC
-,TRBJ1-5,-,TRBV6-6,CASSNGGSNQPQHF,TGTGCCAGCAGCAACGGGGGTAGCAATCAGCCCCAGCATTTT
TRBD2,TRBJ2-5,-,TRBV25-1,CASSEFGTRKRETQYF,TGTGCCAGCAGTGAATTCGGGACTAGGAAGCGAGAGACCCAGTACTTC
-,TRBJ2-2,-,TRBV9,CASSAPSRVRGSTGELFF,TGTGCCAGCAGCGCCCCCTCTAGGGTGAGAGGTAGCACCGGGGAGCTGTTTTTT
-,TRBJ1-4,few,TRBV5-1,CASSREQLGEKLFF,TGCGCCAGCAGTAGGGAACAGCTGGGAGAAAAACTGTTTTTT
-,TRBJ1-4,-,TRBV20-1,CSATNRYPTNEKLFF,TGCAGTGCCACTAACAGATACCCAACTAATGAAAAACTGTTTTTT
-,TRBJ2-3,many,TRBV7-2,CASSYLGPGAAF,TGTGCCAGCAGCTACTTAGGGCCCGGCGCTGCCTTT
-,TRBJ2-2,-,TRBV7-9,CASTVLAGELFF,TGTGCCAGCACGGTTCTCGCCGGGGAGCTGTTTTTT
-,TRBJ1-5,many,TRBV12-3/TRBV12-4,CASSSGGNQPQHF,TGTGCCAGCAGTTCAGGGGGCAATCAGCCCCAGCATTTT
TRBD1,TRBJ1-2,-,TRBV5-1,CASSPGQEYGYTF,TGCGCCAGCAGCCCGGGACAGGAGTATGGCTACACCTTC
-,TRBJ2-7,-,TRBV18,CASSRGVEEQYF,TGTGCCAGCTCCAGGGGTGTGGAGGAGCAGTACTTC
TRBD1,TRBJ2-3,few,TRBV7-9,CASSLLTGYDITDTQYF,TGTGCCAGCAGCTTATTGACAGGGTACGACATCACAGATACGCAGTATTTT
TRBD2,TRBJ2-7,many,TRBV4-2,CASSQDLTSGSYEQYF,TGTGCCAGCAGCCAAGATCTGACTAGCGGATCCTACGAGCAGTACTTC
-,TRBJ2-1,-,TRBV9,CASSVVGQSYNEQFF,TGTGCCAGCAGCGTAGTAGGACAGTCCTACAATGAGCAGTTCTTC
-,TRBJ1-1,many,TRBV5-1,CASSLAAGGRWNTEAFF,TGCGCCAGCAGCTTGGCTGCGGGGGGACGCTGGAACACTGAAGCTTTCTTT
-,TRBJ1-1,-,TRBV20-1,CSARDRPDMNTEAFF,TGCAGTGCTAGAGATCGGCCGGACATGAACACTGAAGCTTTCTTT
-,TRBJ2-5,many,TRBV25-1,CASSDVRTQYF,TGTGCCAGCAGTGACGTGAGAACCCAGTACTTC
TRBD1,TRBJ2-3,few,TRBV4-3,CASSQDLRGPTDTQYF,TGCGCCAGCAGCCAAGATCTGAGGGGGCCCACAGATACGCAGTATTTT
-,TRBJ1-2,few,TRBV5-1,CASSEMHPPLWGYTF,TGCGCCAGCAGCGAAATGCACCCGCCCCTCTGGGGCTACACCTTC
-,TRBJ2-1,-,TRBV10-3,CAIRFDLSSYNEQFF,TGTGCCATCAGGTTCGACCTCAGCTCCTACAATGAGCAGTTCTTC
-,TRBJ2-1,many,TRBV5-1,CASSLPYNEQFF,TGCGCCAGCAGCCTGCCGTACAATGAGCAGTTCTTC
-,TRBJ2-1,many,TRBV24-1,CATSYVGGNEQFF,TGTGCCACCAGTTATGTGGGAGGTAATGAGCAGTTCTTC
-,TRBJ2-2,many,TRBV11-3,CASSLDSGELFF,TGTGCCAGCAGCTTAGATTCCGGGGAGCTGTTTTTT
-,TRBJ2-5,many,TRBV4-1,CASSQELWRGRETQYF,TGCGCCAGCAGCCAAGAACTGTGGAGGGGCCGAGAGACCCAGTACTTC
TRBD1,TRBJ2-1,many,TRBV20-1,CSAPTGGRDEQFF,TGCAGTGCTCCGACAGGGGGTAGGGATGAGCAGTTCTTC
-,TRBJ2-5,many,TRBV12-3/TRBV12-4,CASSFLGQTIKSKETQYF,TGTGCCAGCAGTTTTTTAGGACAGACTATAAAATCCAAAGAGACCCAGTACTTC
TRBD1,TRBJ1-5,-,TRBV4-1,CASSQDDRGNQPQHF,TGCGCCAGCAGCCAGGATGACAGGGGTAATCAGCCCCAGCATTTT
TRBD1,TRBJ1-1,few,TRBV29-1,CSVEQDRGAFF,TGCAGCGTTGAACAGGACAGGGGGGCTTTCTTT
-,TRBJ2-7,many,TRBV4-1,CASSQAAGTPYEQYF,TGCGCCAGCAGCCAAGCGGCGGGGACCCCCTACGAGCAGTACTTC
-,TRBJ2-4,-,TRBV25-1,CASSGEGGTKMGNIQYF,TGTGCCAGCAGTGGTGAGGGCGGCACTAAGATGGGAAACATTCAGTACTTC
TRBD2,TRBJ2-1,-,TRBV7-2,CASSSRLASGEQFF,TGTGCCAGCAGCTCGAGACTAGCCTCAGGTGAGCAGTTCTTC
TRBD1,TRBJ2-7,-,TRBV18,CASSPQGQRRGEQYF,TGTGCCAGCTCACCACAGGGACAGCGAAGGGGGGAGCAGTACTTC